Detailed here is one T cell receptor (beta chain). Antigen specificity is unknown. The sequencing template was cDNA reverse transcribed from extracted RNA. Measured with immunoSEQ multiplex PCR; TCRdb has only the in-frame clones, and not every one. Here the sample spans around 140,000 clones, 51% being singletons. From germline, CDR1 is SQVTM and CDR2 ANQGSEA. The CDR3 extends over 13 amino acids. With 4 bases removed from V and 3 bases from J, the gap between germline ends came to 10 bases. The source of the sample is a study of CD8+ T cells in alopecia areata. Study-wide points: Sequences from scalp samples also cover resident alphabeta T cells of normal skin.

This specimen consisted of CD4+ T cells sorted from blood, obtained at week 0. This chain uses TRBV29-1 with TRBJ1-3, with D tentatively TRBD1 (6 bases). This sequence was found in a human donor with alopecia areata. The DNA of the CDR3 is TGCAGCGTTGTAGCAGGGGATGGAAACACCATATATTTT. Translated, it gives CSVVAGDGNTIYF. Using reference TRBV29-1 and TRBJ1-3 for the parts outside the CDR3, the full variable domain is SAVISQKPSRDICQRGTSLTIQCQVDSQVTMMFWYRQQPGQSLTLIATANQGSEATYESGFVIDKFPISRPNLTFSTLTVSNMSPEDSSIYLCSVVAGDGNTIYFGEGSWLTVV.